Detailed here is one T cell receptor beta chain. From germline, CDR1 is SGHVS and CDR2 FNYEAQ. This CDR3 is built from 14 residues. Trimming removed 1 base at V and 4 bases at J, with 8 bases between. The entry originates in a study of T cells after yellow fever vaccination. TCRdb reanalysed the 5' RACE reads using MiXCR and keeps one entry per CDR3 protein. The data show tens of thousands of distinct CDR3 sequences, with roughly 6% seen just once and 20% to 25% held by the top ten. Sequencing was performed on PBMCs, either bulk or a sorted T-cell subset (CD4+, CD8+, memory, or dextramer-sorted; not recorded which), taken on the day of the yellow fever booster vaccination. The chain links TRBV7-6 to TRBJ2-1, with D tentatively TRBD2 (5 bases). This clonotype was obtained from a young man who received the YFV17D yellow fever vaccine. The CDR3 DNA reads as TGTGCCAGCAGCTTAGAGGACTCATACAATGAGCAGTTCTTC. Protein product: CASSLEDSYNEQFF.